This passage covers 26 T cell receptor beta chains from one sample sequenced in a study of CD8+CD57+ T cells in acquired aplastic anemia. Profiling that covered TCR beta VDJ and CDR3 relied on genomic DNA as its template. TCRdb fed the reads into MiXCR, producing one record per CDR3 protein. The repertoire has hundreds of thousands of distinct CDR3 sequences, 60% to 80% of them found once; the top ten carry more than 3.5%. Sequencing was carried out using sorted CD4+, CD8+, or CD8+CD57+ T cells (not recorded which) from PBMCs. The source is a human donor in good health, serving as a control.

The rearrangement uses TRBV2 and TRBJ2-7, with D tentatively TRBD1 or TRBD2 (7 bases each). V was pared by 4 bases and J by 7 bases, with 17 bases between. This CDR3 comprises 14 residues. Germline V gene data show CDR1 as SNHLY and CDR2 as FYNNEI. In nucleotides, the CDR3 is TGTGCCAGCAGTGCGACAGGGAGGGGGCGTGAGCAGTACTTC. Its protein product is CASSATGRGREQYF.

The chain has TRBV7-4 and TRBJ2-7; 9 bases are a match to TRBD1. Trimming removed 7 bases from V and 9 bases from J; junction bases left unmatched: 16. This CDR3 spans 15 amino acids. From germline, CDR1 is SGHVT and CDR2 SQSDAQ. The CDR3, as DNA: TGTGCCAGCACCCTGACAGGGGGTTTCTCCTCCGGGCAGTACTTC. Translating gives CASTLTGGFSSGQYF. The full variable domain, completed using reference TRBV7-4 and TRBJ2-7, is GAGVSQSPRYKVAKRGRDVALRCDSISGHVTLYWYRQTLGQGSEVLTYSQSDAQRDKSGRPSGRFSAERPERSVSTLKIQRTEQGDSAVYLCASTLTGGFSSGQYFGPGTRLTVT.

The rearrangement joins TRBV20-1 to TRBJ2-1, with a weak D call TRBD1 (5 bases). This CDR3 is built from 14 residues. Trimming removed 1 base at V and 8 bases at J, with 15 bases between. Per the germline V gene, CDR1 is DFQATT and CDR2 is SNEGSKA (reference sequence). The CDR3 DNA is TGCAGTGCTAGAGGTAGGGGCAATCAGCATGAGCAGTTCTTC. This sequence encodes CSARGRGNQHEQFF.

At least ten counts were recorded for this clonotype. J is TRBJ2-5 and V is TRBV6-2 or TRBV6-3; a weak D match, TRBD1 (5 bases). V was shortened by 4 bases and J by 5 bases, with 17 bases between the two germline ends. Germline CDR1 and CDR2: MNHEY and SVGEGT. The CDR3 is 15 amino acids. The CDR3 DNA reads TGTGCCAGCAGTTGGGGCGGAAGTGAGGACGAGACCCAGTACTTC. This gives the protein CASSWGGSEDETQYF.

This clonotype was counted once. The chain links TRBV2 to TRBJ1-6, with 8 bases identical to TRBD1. The length of the CDR3 is 13 residues. Looked up from germline, CDR1 is SNHLY and CDR2 is FYNNEI. V trimming: 7 bases; J trimming: 6 bases; junction bases outside the gene matches: 2. CDR3: CASTDRGNSPLHF. The CDR3 DNA sequence: TGTGCCAGCACCGACAGGGGTAATTCACCCCTCCACTTT.

In this sample, this clonotype turned up many times. The chain joins TRBV3-1 to TRBJ1-3, with D possibly matching TRBD1 (5 bases). CDR1 is LGHDT and CDR2 is YNNKEL in the germline V gene (reference sequence). V lost 1 base, J lost 7 bases, and 14 bases lay in between. The CDR3 length is 15 residues. In DNA form, the CDR3 reads TGTGCCAGCAGCCAAGCTACAGGCTCCTGGAACACCATATATTTT. Amino acid sequence: CASSQATGSWNTIYF.

There are many counts of this clonotype. This chain links TRBV11-3 with TRBJ1-4, with 7 bases lining up with TRBD1. Germline V gene data show CDR1 as SGHNT and CDR2 as YENEEA. The trim removed 3 bases at V and 5 bases at J, leaving 9 bases unmatched. The CDR3 sequence is 16 residues long. The CDR3 here is CASSFQLTGLNEKLFF. The DNA for the CDR3 is TGTGCCAGCAGCTTCCAACTGACAGGGTTAAATGAAAAACTGTTTTTT.

This clonotype has ten or more counts. This chain joins TRBV7-6 and TRBJ2-2; D possibly uses TRBD1 or TRBD2 (5 bases each). Germline assignment: CDR1 SGHVS and CDR2 FNYEAQ. V lost 0 bases to trimming and J lost 4 bases, with 15 bases between them. CDR3 length: 17 residues. DNA of the CDR3: TGTGCCAGCAGCTTAGCGGTGGGGGAGAGGACCACCGGGGAGCTGTTTTTT. Its protein is CASSLAVGERTTGELFF. The full variable domain, completed using reference TRBV7-6 and TRBJ2-2, is GAGVSQSPRYKVTKRGQDVALRCDPISGHVSLYWYRQALGQGPEFLTYFNYEAQQDKSGLPNDRFSAERPEGSISTLTIQRTEQRDSAMYRCASSLAVGERTTGELFFGEGSRLTVL.

This clonotype was observed at least ten times. J is TRBJ2-5 and V is TRBV9; D is unresolved. V was pared by 4 bases and J by 6 bases, with 10 bases between. CDR1 and CDR2 (germline): SGDLS, YYNGEE. This CDR3 comprises 12 residues. The CDR3 DNA reads TGTGCCAGCAGCCCCCGCAAGAAGACCCAGTACTTC. Translation: CASSPRKKTQYF.

Concerning this clonotype itself: No DNA is shown, since the ends of the CDR3 on it are uncertain; the CDR3 is the one TCRdb lists. J is TRBJ2-7 and V is TRBV7-2; whether TRBD2, the table's D call, matches the DNA was not checked. The CDR3 extends over 16 residues, inclusive of both ends. Germline CDR1 reads SGHTA; CDR2 reads FQGNSA. The CDR3 loop reads CASSRRPYEQYFGQYF.

The chain is built from TRBV7-2 and TRBJ2-3, with 10 bases identical to TRBD1. There are 15 residues in the CDR3. The trim removed 3 bases at V and 15 bases at J, leaving 15 bases unmatched. Germline-derived CDR1 and CDR2 are SGHTA and FQGNSA. The CDR3, as DNA: TGTGCCAGCAGCTTCCGGGGACAGGGGCCCGAGCCGTACTATTTT. Its translation: CASSFRGQGPEPYYF. Using reference TRBV7-2 and TRBJ2-3 for the parts outside the CDR3, the full variable domain is GAGVSQSPSNKVTEKGKDVELRCDPISGHTALYWYRQSLGQGLEFLIYFQGNSAPDKSGLPSDRFSAERTGGSVSTLTIQRTQQEDSAVYLCASSFRGQGPEPYYFGPGTRLTVL.

The J gene is TRBJ1-4, the V gene TRBV12-3 or TRBV12-4; 12 nucleotides match TRBD1. CDR3 length: 17 amino acids. V trimming: 6 bases; J trimming: 7 bases; junction bases outside the gene matches: 12. CDR3 DNA sequence: TGTGCCAGCAGCTCCGGGACAGGGGGCTTGGGGGGTGAAAAACTGTTTTTT. Translated: CASSSGTGGLGGEKLFF.

The table lists this clonotype with a few counts. The genes are TRBV15 and TRBJ2-7; no clear D. Germline CDR1 reads LNHNV; CDR2 reads YYDKDF (reference sequence). Trimming cost V 3 bases and J 2 bases, with 14 bases left between them. This CDR3 region has 15 residues. DNA of the CDR3: TGTGCCACCAGCAGCGCCGGGCCCAGAACCTACGAGCAGTACTTC. Translating it yields CATSSAGPRTYEQYF.

The V gene is TRBV12-5, the J gene TRBJ2-7, with D perhaps being TRBD1 or TRBD2 (5 bases each). V was clipped by 5 bases and J by 5 bases, with 13 bases between them. This CDR3 is 13 amino acids long. Germline-derived CDR1 and CDR2 are LGHNT and FRNRAP. The CDR3 DNA is TGTGCTAGTGGTGAACGAGGGGCCAACGAGCAGTACTTC. Translating gives CASGERGANEQYF.

The chain recombines TRBV7-2 with TRBJ1-2; TRBD1 aligns across 11 bases. The CDR3 totals 14 residues. Trimming removed 8 bases from V and 5 bases from J; junction bases left unmatched: 7. Per the germline V gene, CDR1 is SGHTA and CDR2 is FQGNSA. The chain's CDR3 is CASHPGTGGYGYTF. The DNA of the CDR3 is TGTGCCAGCCACCCGGGGACAGGGGGGTATGGCTACACCTTC.

On this clonotype: Its ends do not fully match the called genes, so a read error is possible. The V and J genes are TRBV10-3 and TRBJ1-1; D is unresolved. The CDR3 extends over 13 amino acids. The germline gives CDR1 ENHRY, CDR2 SYGVKD. CDR3 DNA: TGTGCCACCAGTCCCGCGCGAGCGACTGAAGCTTTCTTT. Encoded protein: CATSPARATEAFF.

The V call is TRBV6-5, the J call TRBJ2-5, with 8 positions matching TRBD2. The V and J ends lost 5 bases and 3 bases, in that order; junction bases with no gene match: 5. Germline values: CDR1 MNHEY, CDR2 SVGAGI. This CDR3 region has 14 residues. The CDR3 region is CASSHTSGKETQYF. The CDR3 DNA sequence: TGTGCCAGCAGTCACACTAGCGGAAAAGAGACCCAGTACTTC.

This clonotype was counted at least ten times. J is TRBJ1-1 and V is TRBV6-2 or TRBV6-3; D unclear. The CDR3 has 13 residues. Trimming stripped 7 bases from V and 0 bases from J, with 9 bases between. Looked up from germline, CDR1 is MNHEY and CDR2 is SVGEGT. The CDR3 loop reads CASIGRMNTEAFF. DNA of the CDR3: TGTGCCAGCATTGGGCGAATGAACACTGAAGCTTTCTTT.

This clonotype was counted ten times or more. The CDR3 region has the DNA TGTGCCAGCAGCTCCGGCGGGACTAGCTACCAAGAGACCCAGTACTTC. Amino acids: CASSSGGTSYQETQYF. The chain has TRBV7-3 and TRBJ2-5; TRBD2 agrees at 9 bases. The V segment lost 4 bases and the J segment 0 bases; nucleotides outside the gene matches: 6. The CDR3 loop spans 16 amino acids. Germline V CDR1 and CDR2: SGHTA, FQGTGA.

Comments on this clonotype: Since the CDR3 does not end with the conserved phenylalanine or tryptophan, this likely comes from a read error. The chain employs TRBV7-8 and TRBJ1-1; D ambiguous. Trimming took off 5 bases at V and 6 bases at J, with 10 bases between the two ends. Per the germline V gene, CDR1 is SGHVS and CDR2 is FQNEAQ. The CDR3 runs 12 residues. The CDR3 here is CASSRGEAEAFL. In DNA, the CDR3 is TGTGCCAGCAGCCGTGGGGAGGCTGAAGCTTTCCTT.

Worth noting for this clonotype: One junction end does not reproduce the germline sequence, and a read error may be involved. The chain combines TRBV20-1 with TRBJ2-6; a weak D match, TRBD1 (6 bases). The V gene's germline CDR1 is DFQATT and CDR2 SNEGSKA (reference sequence). The CDR3 runs 13 residues. CDR3 in amino acids: CSATGLRASFLTF. DNA of the CDR3: TGCAGCGCTACAGGGCTCAGGGCCAGTTTCCTGACTTTC.

The chain combines TRBV2 with TRBJ1-6; 7 nucleotides line up with TRBD1. Germline CDR1 is SNHLY and CDR2 is FYNNEI. This CDR3 comprises 16 residues. With 6 bases clipped from V and 0 bases from J, the junction kept 5 bases outside the gene matches. In DNA, the CDR3 is TGTGCCAGCAGGGGGGACAGTCTCTCCTATAATTCACCCCTCCACTTT. Encoded protein: CASRGDSLSYNSPLHF.

This clonotype was seen repeatedly, ten times or more. V and J are TRBV3-1 and TRBJ1-4; the D gene is possibly TRBD1 (5 bases). The CDR3 has 16 residues. Deletions cut 2 bases from V and 0 bases from J, with 10 bases between. Germline-derived CDR1 and CDR2 are LGHDT and YNNKEL (reference sequence). CDR3 in DNA: TGTGCCAGCAGCCAAACAGGATTTGCAACTAATGAAAAACTGTTTTTT. Protein product: CASSQTGFATNEKLFF.

The chain combines TRBV9 with TRBJ2-5; D gene ambiguous. The ends were cut back, 3 bases at V and 6 bases at J, with 12 bases in the middle. The V gene's germline CDR1 is SGDLS and CDR2 YYNGEE. CDR3 length: 13 amino acids. The CDR3 is CASSGLPAQTQYF. As DNA, the CDR3 is TGTGCCAGCAGCGGGCTACCGGCCCAGACCCAGTACTTC.

This chain connects TRBV4-3 to TRBJ1-4, with unresolved D. Germline CDR1 LGHNA, CDR2 YSLEER. The V gene lost 6 bases and the J gene lost 7 bases, with 15 bases spanning the gap. This CDR3 is built from 14 residues. The CDR3 protein is CASSDPQSSEKLFF. The CDR3 bases are TGCGCCAGCAGTGATCCCCAAAGCAGTGAAAAACTGTTTTTT.

The J gene is TRBJ1-2, the V gene TRBV29-1; tentative D call: TRBD1 (5 bases). The ends were cut back, 6 bases at V and 3 bases at J, with 8 bases in the middle. Germline CDR1 and CDR2: SQVTM and ANQGSEA. This CDR3 is built from 11 residues. CDR3 protein: CSVETDYGYTF. For the CDR3, the DNA is TGCAGCGTAGAGACAGACTATGGCTACACCTTC.